The sequence of this T cell receptor (beta chain) was determined in a study of T-cell reconstitution after alpha-beta-depleted transplantation in children. Whole-study results and caveats: Surviving recipient T cells and intrathymic progenitors accounted for some patients' high TCRbeta diversity at day 60.

Preparation of the TCRbeta library used unique molecular identifiers. MiXCR was run by TCRdb on the PCR reads, yielding one entry per CDR3 protein. This table holds around 300,000 distinct CDR3 sequences, around 10% found once. V shed 4 bases and J 9 bases; nucleotides not matched to a gene: 7. Germline V lookup: CDR1 SGHAT, CDR2 FQNNGV. The CDR3 covers 16 residues. A note on this clonotype: As yet, its antigen is unknown. With a much larger clone just one base away, this may be a read error.

Sequences were derived from PBMCs, sampled before TCRalphabeta/CD19-depleted stem cell transplant. The gene calls are TRBV11-2 and TRBJ2-1; 15 bases line up with TRBD2. The sequence was obtained from a boy younger than two with acute myeloid leukemia, due to receive a stem cell transplant. This chain's CDR3 is CASSWTSGRVRTEQFF. CDR3 coding DNA: TGTGCCAGCAGCTGGACTAGCGGGAGGGTCCGTACTGAGCAGTTCTTC.